This T cell receptor (beta chain) is from a study of blood T cell repertoires in COVID-19. Study background: There were acute and convalescent COVID-19 samples, and they came from the United States, Italy and Spain. Nucleic acid was either cDNA or gDNA, and it came from T cells, B-cell-depleted T cells, or PBMCs.

V was pared by 7 bases and J by 2 bases, with 11 bases between. The CDR3 totals 14 residues. Germline loops: CDR1 MGHDK, CDR2 SYGVNS. Sequencing used immunoSEQ multiplex PCR; TCRdb keeps in-frame clones, though not all of them. The table lists approximately 200,000 clones, roughly 85% of them singletons. The V gene is TRBV25-1, the J gene TRBJ2-2, with D unresolved. The sequence came from a human donor with active or convalescent COVID-19. The donor label of this sample is uncertain. The sequencing sample was made of peripheral blood. CDR3 residues: CASTPTRNTGELFF. CDR3 in DNA: TGTGCCAGCACTCCGACAAGAAACACCGGGGAGCTGTTTTTT.